The 21 T cell receptor beta chains below were found in one sample sequenced in a study of T cells in Graves' hyperthyroidism and ophthalmopathy. TCR beta CDR3 regions were amplified from RNA transcripts. The TCR CDR3 first-round RT-PCR relied on the HTBI primer set. TCRdb itself ran the multiplex PCR reads through MiXCR, one entry per CDR3 protein. The sample has approximately 210,000 distinct CDR3 sequences, roughly 15% seen once. Sample: blood. The receptors were sampled from a man aged 50 to 59 with Graves' hyperthyroidism.

The chain links TRBV7-9 to TRBJ2-3, with TRBD1 matching 7 bases. The germline gives CDR1 SEHNR, CDR2 FQNEAQ (reference sequence). The trim removed 1 base at V and 5 bases at J, leaving 6 bases unmatched. CDR3 length: 15 amino acids. The CDR3 protein is CASSLETGWIDTQYF. The CDR3 coding sequence is TGTGCCAGCAGCTTAGAGACAGGGTGGATAGATACGCAGTATTTT.

The rearrangement uses TRBV5-4 and TRBJ2-3; D uncertain. The germline V and J ends were trimmed by 4 bases and 4 bases, with 13 bases remaining between them. Germline V gives CDR1 SGHNT, CDR2 YYREEE (reference sequence). This CDR3 is 14 amino acids long. The CDR3 DNA sequence: TGTGCCAGCAGCGGGCAGTTGTCAGCAGATACGCAGTATTTT. It specifies CASSGQLSADTQYF.

This clonotype was seen repeatedly, ten times or more. V gene TRBV11-3 combines with J gene TRBJ2-7; D is undetermined. Trimming shortened V by 0 bases and J by 6 bases, and 9 bases separated the two germline ends. The CDR3 spans 13 residues. Germline values: CDR1 SGHNT, CDR2 YENEEA. CDR3 loop: CASSLDIGGEQYF. CDR3 DNA: TGTGCCAGCAGCTTAGATATAGGTGGCGAGCAGTACTTC. Together with reference TRBV11-3 and TRBJ2-7, the CDR3 gives the full variable domain: EAGVVQSPRYKIIEKKQPVAFWCNPISGHNTLYWYLQNLGQGPELLIRYENEEAVDDSQLPKDRFSAERLKGVDSTLKIQPAELGDSAVYLCASSLDIGGEQYFGPGTRLTVT.

There are a few counts of this clonotype. The rearrangement links TRBV6-4 to TRBJ2-1; D may be TRBD2 (5 bases). The CDR3 runs to 16 residues. Germline lookup yields CDR1 MRHNA and CDR2 SNTAGT. V was cut by 6 bases and J by 0 bases, with 15 bases left in between. The CDR3 reads CASSYFSDGSYNEQFF. The CDR3 bases are TGTGCCAGCAGCTATTTTAGCGACGGCTCCTACAATGAGCAGTTCTTC.

The V gene is TRBV5-4, the J gene TRBJ2-2; D may be TRBD1 (6 bases). The ends were cut back, 0 bases at V and 6 bases at J, with 12 bases in the middle. The germline V gene has CDR1 SGHNT and CDR2 YYREEE (reference sequence). The CDR3 consists of 15 residues. The CDR3 nucleotides are TGTGCCAGCAGCTTGGTTCAGGGGAGAGCCGGGGAGCTGTTTTTT. Its protein is CASSLVQGRAGELFF.

This clonotype showed up just a few times. Germline and junction disagree at one end, which may indicate a read error. The V call is TRBV7-9, the J call TRBJ1-1; D possibly corresponds to TRBD1 (5 bases). This CDR3 is built from 14 residues. Germline assignment: CDR1 SEHNR and CDR2 FQNEAQ (reference sequence). The CDR3 sequence: CASSLTGGNAEAFF. The CDR3 DNA is TGTGCCAGCAGCTTAACTGGGGGGAACGCTGAAGCTTTCTTT.

The CDR3 region is CASSQVHGGAGYNEQFF. CDR3 nucleotides: TGTGCCAGCAGCCAAGTTCATGGCGGAGCGGGGTACAATGAGCAGTTCTTC. This chain links TRBV3-1 with TRBJ2-1, with TRBD2 matching over 7 bases. The CDR3 is made up of 17 amino acids. CDR1 is LGHDT and CDR2 is YNNKEL in the germline V gene (reference sequence). J gave up 4 bases and V 1 base, and 10 bases lay outside the gene matches.

The chain employs TRBV20-1 and TRBJ2-3; 10 nucleotides match TRBD2. Germline V gene sequence: CDR1 DFQATT, CDR2 SNEGSKA (reference sequence). The V gene end was trimmed by 6 bases and the J gene end by 1 base; junction bases not matched to a gene: 4. This CDR3 comprises 14 residues. In nucleotides, the CDR3 is TGCAGTGCCGGACTAGCGGTAGGCACAGATACGCAGTATTTT. It yields the protein CSAGLAVGTDTQYF.

Ten or more counts support this clonotype. CDR3 region: CASSPDFLSYNEQFF. CDR3 nucleotides: TGTGCCAGCAGCCCGGACTTTCTCTCCTACAATGAGCAGTTCTTC. The chain employs TRBV7-8 and TRBJ2-1; TRBD2 is a possible D gene (5 bases). Germline-derived CDR1 and CDR2 are SGHVS and FQNEAQ. The CDR3 runs 15 residues. Trimming pared 5 bases from V and 0 bases from J, leaving 11 bases between.

This clonotype has only a few counts. The chain combines TRBV10-3 with TRBJ1-5; D is undetermined. The CDR3 is 15 amino acids. V dropped 3 bases and J dropped 3 bases, with 12 bases sitting between them. Germline V gene sequence: CDR1 ENHRY, CDR2 SYGVKD. In nucleotides, the CDR3 is TGTGCCATCAGTGAATCTCGGGCAGCCAATCAGCCCCAGCATTTT. Translation: CAISESRAANQPQHF.

This clonotype was found many times. The gene calls are TRBV28 and TRBJ1-5; D might be TRBD1 (5 bases). Germline lookup yields CDR1 MDHEN and CDR2 SYDVKM. CDR3 size: 14 residues. V was pared by 7 bases and J by 0 bases, with 10 bases between. The DNA of the CDR3 is TGTGCCAGCAATCGGGGGTATAGCAATCAGCCCCAGCATTTT. Protein product: CASNRGYSNQPQHF.

This clonotype was picked up many times. The chain employs TRBV6-1 and TRBJ2-1, with 14 positions matching TRBD2. The CDR3 contains 13 residues. CDR1 MNHNS and CDR2 SASEGT come from the germline V gene. The V gene end was trimmed by 8 bases and the J gene end by 6 bases; junction bases not matched to a gene: 0. CDR3 bases: TGTGCCAGCGGGACTAGCGGGGGCAATGAGCAGTTCTTC. Its translation: CASGTSGGNEQFF.

In the case of this clonotype: One base away lies a much larger clone, so this may be a sequencing read error. The chain combines TRBV7-2 with TRBJ1-3; maybe TRBD1 (5 bases). CDR3 length: 15 amino acids. Per the germline V gene, CDR1 is SGHTA and CDR2 is FQGNSA. V lost 0 bases and J 2 bases, leaving 8 bases between the germline ends. The CDR3 loop reads CASSLAAGTGNTIYF. For the CDR3, the DNA is TGTGCCAGCAGCTTAGCGGCAGGGACTGGAAACACCATATATTTT. Combining the CDR3 with reference TRBV7-2 and TRBJ1-3 gives the whole variable domain GAGVSQSPSNKVTEKGKDVELRCDPISGHTALYWYRQSLGQGLEFLIYFQGNSAPDKSGLPSDRFSAERTGGSVSTLTIQRTQQEDSAVYLCASSLAAGTGNTIYFGEGSWLTVV.

This rearrangement joins TRBV3-1 to TRBJ2-7; 13 bases agree with TRBD2. J lost 6 bases, V lost 5 bases, and 4 bases had no gene match. Germline V gene lookup returns CDR1 LGHDT and CDR2 YNNKEL (reference sequence). The CDR3 contains 14 residues. CDR3 bases: TGTGCCAGCAGCAAAAGACTAGCGGGAGGCGAGCAGTACTTC. It specifies CASSKRLAGGEQYF.

This chain joins TRBV20-1 and TRBJ2-1; the match to TRBD2 covers 7 bases. The germline V gene has CDR1 DFQATT and CDR2 SNEGSKA (reference sequence). The CDR3 is 14 amino acids. V shed 6 bases, J shed 6 bases, and the junction held 11 bases outside the gene matches. The CDR3 region has the DNA TGCAGTGCAGGCCTAGCGGCGCCGAGCAATGAGCAGTTCTTC. Encoded protein: CSAGLAAPSNEQFF.

As regards this clonotype: Given a much more abundant clone one base away, this may be a read error. The chain uses TRBV2 and TRBJ2-5; TRBD2 matches 11 bases. The CDR3 has 14 amino acids. From germline, CDR1 is SNHLY and CDR2 FYNNEI. The CDR3 DNA reads TGTGCCGGCAGTAAGACTAGCGGGACGGCTACCCAGTACTTC. This gives the protein CAGSKTSGTATQYF.

This clonotype was seen repeatedly, ten times or more. The V call is TRBV6-1, the J call TRBJ1-4; no definite D call. V was cut by 4 bases and J by 8 bases, with 26 bases left in between. CDR3 size: 18 residues. The germline V gene has CDR1 MNHNS and CDR2 SASEGT. The CDR3: CASSAPLVPKLRTEKLFF. In DNA form, the CDR3 reads TGTGCCAGCAGTGCCCCCCTGGTTCCCAAATTGAGGACGGAAAAACTGTTTTTT.

This clonotype was seen ten or more times. DNA of the CDR3: TGTGCCAGCAGCCCGGGACTAGGCCACAATGAGCAGTTCTTC. This encodes CASSPGLGHNEQFF. This sequence joins TRBV7-3 and TRBJ2-1; TRBD2 agrees at 8 bases. This CDR3 comprises 14 residues. The germline gives CDR1 SGHTA, CDR2 FQGTGA. V lost 5 bases and J lost 5; bases outside the gene matches: 5.

The J gene is TRBJ1-2, the V gene TRBV5-4, with 12 positions matching TRBD1. Germline V CDR1 and CDR2: SGHNT, YYREEE (reference sequence). The CDR3 totals 15 residues. With 1 base clipped from V and 7 bases from J, the junction kept 5 bases outside the gene matches. The CDR3 is CASSLLGTGGRGYTF. CDR3 sequence (DNA): TGTGCCAGCAGCTTGTTGGGGACAGGGGGCCGTGGCTACACCTTC.

This clonotype was seen a handful of times. The CDR3 sequence: CASSQDMAGNTEAFF. The CDR3 region has the DNA TGCGCCAGCAGCCAAGATATGGCAGGGAACACTGAAGCTTTCTTT. This chain joins TRBV4-3 and TRBJ1-1; D unresolved. V dropped 0 bases and J dropped 1 base, with 9 bases sitting between them. This CDR3 has 15 residues. Germline CDR1 LGHNA, CDR2 YSLEER.

The V and J genes are TRBV20-1 and TRBJ2-7; possibly TRBD2 for D (6 bases). V lost 4 bases and J 2 bases, leaving 12 bases between the germline ends. The CDR3 is 13 residues long. The germline gives CDR1 DFQATT, CDR2 SNEGSKA (reference sequence). CDR3 sequence reads: CSAMASETYEQYF. In DNA, the CDR3 is TGCAGTGCTATGGCTAGCGAAACCTACGAGCAGTACTTC.